This T cell receptor (beta chain) derives from a study of T cells in Graves' hyperthyroidism and ophthalmopathy. Study-wide results and limits: Stable hyperthyroidism was separated from ophthalmopathy by a model based on 13 V-J features. Most clonotypes expanded in the thyroid (above 0.001) were also present in blood.

Subjects aged 18 to 65 presented with newly diagnosed hyperthyroidism of less than 2 months' duration. PBMCs were sourced from roughly 9.3 ml fresh peripheral blood. It was RNA transcripts that yielded the amplified TCR beta CDR3 regions. HTBI primers drove first-round RT-PCR of the TCR CDR3. TCRdb re-called the multiplex PCR reads with MiXCR, one entry per CDR3 protein. The table records under 400,000 distinct CDR3 sequences, around a sixth of them present only once. In the case of this clonotype: Its antigen remains unidentified. This may be a read error: a much more frequent sequence differs by one nucleotide. The CDR3 does not close with the conserved phenylalanine or tryptophan, likely indicating a read error.

V gave up 4 bases and J gave up 5 bases; unmatched junction bases: 5. CDR3 length: 13 amino acids. Germline V gene sequence: CDR1 DFQATT, CDR2 SNEGSKA (reference sequence). V and J are TRBV20-1 and TRBJ2-5; 9 bases align to TRBD1. The source of this sequence is a woman between 45 and 65 years old with Graves' hyperthyroidism. Input material: blood. The CDR3 spells CSATQDRGETQYL. In DNA form, the CDR3 reads TGCAGTGCTACCCAGGACAGGGGCGAGACCCAGTACCTC.